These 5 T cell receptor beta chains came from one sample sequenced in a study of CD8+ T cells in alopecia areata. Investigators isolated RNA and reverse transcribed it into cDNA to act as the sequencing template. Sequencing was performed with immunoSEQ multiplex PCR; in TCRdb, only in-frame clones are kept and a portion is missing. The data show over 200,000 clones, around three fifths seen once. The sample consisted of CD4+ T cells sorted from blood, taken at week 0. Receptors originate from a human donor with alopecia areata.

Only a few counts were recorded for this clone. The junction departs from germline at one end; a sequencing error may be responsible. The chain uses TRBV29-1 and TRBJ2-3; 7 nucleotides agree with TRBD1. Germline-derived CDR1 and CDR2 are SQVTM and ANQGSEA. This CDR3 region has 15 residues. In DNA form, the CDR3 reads TGCAGCGTTGATGGGTCGGAAGGGGGCACGGATACGCAGTATTTT. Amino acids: CSVDGSEGGTDTQYF.

CDR3 coding DNA: TGTGCCTGGACAGGGGCCTATGGCTACACCTTC. This codes for CAWTGAYGYTF. This chain links TRBV30 with TRBJ1-2, with D perhaps matching TRBD1 (6 bases). Trimming pared 4 bases from V and 4 bases from J, leaving 7 bases between. Germline lookup yields CDR1 GTSNPN and CDR2 SVGIG (reference sequence). CDR3 length: 11 residues.

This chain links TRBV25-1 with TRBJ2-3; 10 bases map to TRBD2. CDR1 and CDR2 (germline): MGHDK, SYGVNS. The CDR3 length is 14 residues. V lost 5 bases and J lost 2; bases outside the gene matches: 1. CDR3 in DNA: TGTGCCAGCAGTACTAGCGGGGCCACAGATACGCAGTATTTT. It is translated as CASSTSGATDTQYF.

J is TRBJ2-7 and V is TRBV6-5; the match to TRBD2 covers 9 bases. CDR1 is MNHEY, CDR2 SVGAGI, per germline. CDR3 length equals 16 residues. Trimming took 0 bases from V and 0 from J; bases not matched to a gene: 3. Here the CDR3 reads CASSYSERGASYEQYF. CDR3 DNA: TGTGCCAGCAGTTACTCGGAGCGGGGGGCCTCCTACGAGCAGTACTTC.

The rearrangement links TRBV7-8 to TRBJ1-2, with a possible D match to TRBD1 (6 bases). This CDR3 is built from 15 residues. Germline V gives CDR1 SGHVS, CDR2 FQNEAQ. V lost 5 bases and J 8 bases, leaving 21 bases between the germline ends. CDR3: CASSPSGQQGRGYTF. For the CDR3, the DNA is TGTGCCAGCAGCCCGTCTGGACAGCAGGGTAGGGGCTACACCTTC.